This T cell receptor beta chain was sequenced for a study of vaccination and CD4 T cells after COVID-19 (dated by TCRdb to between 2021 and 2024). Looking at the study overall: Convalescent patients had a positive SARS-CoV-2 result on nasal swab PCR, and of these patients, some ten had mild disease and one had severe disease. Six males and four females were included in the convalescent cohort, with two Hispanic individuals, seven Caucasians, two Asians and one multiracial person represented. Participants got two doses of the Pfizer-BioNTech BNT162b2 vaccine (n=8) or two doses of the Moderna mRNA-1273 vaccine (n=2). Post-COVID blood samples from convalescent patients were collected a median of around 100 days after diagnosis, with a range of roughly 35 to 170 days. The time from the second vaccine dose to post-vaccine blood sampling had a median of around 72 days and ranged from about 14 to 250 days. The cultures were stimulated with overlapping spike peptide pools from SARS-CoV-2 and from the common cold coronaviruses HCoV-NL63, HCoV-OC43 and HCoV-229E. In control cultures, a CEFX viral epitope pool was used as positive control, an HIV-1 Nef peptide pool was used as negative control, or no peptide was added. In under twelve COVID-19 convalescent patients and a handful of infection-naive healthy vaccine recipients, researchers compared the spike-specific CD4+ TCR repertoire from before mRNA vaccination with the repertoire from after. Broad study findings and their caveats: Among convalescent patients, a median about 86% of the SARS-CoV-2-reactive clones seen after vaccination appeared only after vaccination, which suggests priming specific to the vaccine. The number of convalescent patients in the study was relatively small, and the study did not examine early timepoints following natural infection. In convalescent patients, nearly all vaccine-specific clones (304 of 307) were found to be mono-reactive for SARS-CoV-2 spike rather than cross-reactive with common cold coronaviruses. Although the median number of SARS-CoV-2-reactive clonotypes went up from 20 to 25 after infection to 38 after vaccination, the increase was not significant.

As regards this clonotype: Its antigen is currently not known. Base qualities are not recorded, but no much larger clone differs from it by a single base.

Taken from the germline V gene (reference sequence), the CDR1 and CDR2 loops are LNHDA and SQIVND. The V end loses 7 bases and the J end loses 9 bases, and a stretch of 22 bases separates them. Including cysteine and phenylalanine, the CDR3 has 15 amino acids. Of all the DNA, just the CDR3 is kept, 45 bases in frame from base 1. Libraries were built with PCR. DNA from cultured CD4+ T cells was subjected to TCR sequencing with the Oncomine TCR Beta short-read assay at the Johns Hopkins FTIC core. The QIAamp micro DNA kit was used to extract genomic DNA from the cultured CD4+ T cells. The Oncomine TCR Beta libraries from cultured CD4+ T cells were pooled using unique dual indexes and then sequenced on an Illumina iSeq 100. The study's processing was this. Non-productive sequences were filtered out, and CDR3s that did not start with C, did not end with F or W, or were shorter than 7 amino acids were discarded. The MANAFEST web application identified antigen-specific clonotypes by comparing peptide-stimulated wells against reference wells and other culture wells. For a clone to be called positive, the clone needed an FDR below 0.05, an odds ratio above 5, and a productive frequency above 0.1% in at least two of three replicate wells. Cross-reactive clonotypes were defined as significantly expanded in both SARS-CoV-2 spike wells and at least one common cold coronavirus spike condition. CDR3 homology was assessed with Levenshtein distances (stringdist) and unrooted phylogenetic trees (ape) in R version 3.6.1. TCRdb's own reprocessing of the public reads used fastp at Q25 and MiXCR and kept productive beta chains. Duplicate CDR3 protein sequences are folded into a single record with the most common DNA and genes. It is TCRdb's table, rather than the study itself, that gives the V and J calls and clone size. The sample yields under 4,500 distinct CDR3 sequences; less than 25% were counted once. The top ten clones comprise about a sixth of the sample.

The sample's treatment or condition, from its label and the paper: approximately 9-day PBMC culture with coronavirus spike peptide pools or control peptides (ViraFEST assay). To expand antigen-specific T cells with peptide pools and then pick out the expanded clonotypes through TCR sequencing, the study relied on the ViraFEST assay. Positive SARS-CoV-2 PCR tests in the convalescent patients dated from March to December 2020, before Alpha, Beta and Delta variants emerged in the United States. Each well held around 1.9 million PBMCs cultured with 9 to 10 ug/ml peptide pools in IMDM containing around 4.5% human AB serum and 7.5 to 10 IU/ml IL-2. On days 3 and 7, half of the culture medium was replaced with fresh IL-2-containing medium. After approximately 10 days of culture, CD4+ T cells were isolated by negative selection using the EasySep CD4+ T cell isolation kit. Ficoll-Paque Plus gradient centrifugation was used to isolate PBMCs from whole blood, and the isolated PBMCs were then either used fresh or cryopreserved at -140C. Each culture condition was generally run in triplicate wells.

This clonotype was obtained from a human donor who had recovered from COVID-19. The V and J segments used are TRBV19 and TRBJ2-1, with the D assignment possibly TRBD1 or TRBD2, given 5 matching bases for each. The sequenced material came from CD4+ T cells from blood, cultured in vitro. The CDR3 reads CASTPPGMSQGEQFF. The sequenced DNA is TGTGCCAGTACCCCGCCGGGGATGAGTCAGGGTGAGCAGTTCTTC.